This T cell receptor beta chain was sequenced during a study of PD-1 blockade in mismatch repair-deficient tumors (dated 2017 in TCRdb). Regarding the research as a whole: Between late 2013 and 2016, the trial enrolled approximately 91 consecutive patients with around 11 types of mismatch repair-deficient cancer, all of whom had received prior treatment and were progressing. Tumor-associated T cell clones were tracked in the peripheral blood of patients responding to PD-1 blockade by deep sequencing of TCR CDR3 regions. Overall study results and their limits: Tumor-resident clones, often undetectable in blood before treatment, expanded rapidly after pembrolizumab and then contracted, generally before radiologic responses.

Mismatch repair deficiency was established in every enrolled patient by polymerase chain reaction or immunohistochemistry. A few patients who responded to pembrolizumab therapy underwent TCR sequencing. In the phase II trial, pembrolizumab PD-1 blockade was tested prospectively in advanced mismatch repair-deficient cancers, no matter which tissue of origin the cancers came from. Serial peripheral blood T cell samples were collected before and at multiple times after starting PD-1 blockade. Blood sampling time points were reported as weeks after the first dose of pembrolizumab. Library preparation was by the immunoSEQ multiplex PCR assay. The table was pulled from immuneACCESS by TCRdb, which kept in-frame rearrangements only. Such tables lose some clones; where checked, under half of the loss comes from unresolved V genes, and the rest has no known cause. This sample comprises roughly 37,000 clones, over 80% of them detected only once. About 1% of the sample is in the top ten clones.

This clone was seen a handful of times. The clone's antigen remains unknown. It has no much larger one-base neighbor in the sample; base qualities were not kept. From the germline V gene (reference sequence), CDR1 is GTSNPN and CDR2 is SVGIG. Trimming accounts for 4 bases at V and 2 bases at J, while the number of junction bases matched to no gene is 14. Counted from cysteine to phenylalanine, this CDR3 has 18 amino acids. This entry keeps only the CDR3 DNA: 54 bases, framed from base 1. The sample was PBMCs, taken roughly nine months after starting pembrolizumab. This TCR was sampled from an adult with mismatch repair-deficient cancer. The receptor chain draws on TRBV30 and TRBJ2-6, and 7 junction bases match TRBD2. The sequenced DNA: TGTGCCTGGAAGCCCCGGGGGAGGGTTCTCGCTGGGGCCAACGTCCTGACTTTC. It encodes CAWKPRGRVLAGANVLTF.